This T cell receptor (beta chain) emerged from a study of shared clonotypes between healthy human individuals. Study-wide points: Few donors restricted represented genetic and exposure-history diversity. Sequencing depth was a factor that was expected to affect clonotype sharing among donors. Depth was large, yet rarefaction showed that sorted-subset sequencing was incomplete.

As regards this clone: Its antigen is still unknown.

CDR3 size: 17 residues. Germline V gene lookup returns CDR1 MDHEN and CDR2 SYDVKM. The V segment lost 2 bases and the J segment 3 bases; nucleotides outside the gene matches: 11. There were no recent acute infections or vaccinations among the donors, who were healthy HIV-negative adults. The repertoire was sequenced with immunoSEQ multiplex PCR; TCRdb's copy has only in-frame clones and lacks some. The repertoire holds under 2.5 million clones, with about nine tenths as singletons. Sequencing was carried out using naive CD4+ T cells from PBMCs. Sample subset: CD45RA+ positively selected. J is TRBJ2-7 and V is TRBV28; 9 bases agree with TRBD2. The TCR was taken from a man between 18 and 29 years old in good health. Some clones in this sample may be carry-over from other donors' samples. CDR3 amino acids: CASSLDPSGKSFYEQYF. The DNA for the CDR3 is TGTGCCAGCAGTTTAGACCCTAGCGGGAAATCTTTCTACGAGCAGTACTTC.